This entry lists 12 T cell receptor beta chains sequenced from one sample in a study of regulatory T cells in long-lasting Graves disease. Construction of TCR beta libraries relied on iRepertoire HTBI primers and on Arm-PCR targeting CDR3 regions. MiXCR was run by TCRdb on the multiplex PCR reads, yielding one entry per CDR3 protein. The repertoire has hundreds of thousands of distinct CDR3 sequences, around 12% of them found once; the top ten carry roughly 8.9%. Stated time point: newly diagnosed GD, antithyroid drugs for less than 3 months. Making the TCR library involved RNA that had been extracted from PBMCs. The sample was also linked to a second study, of T cells in Graves' hyperthyroidism and ophthalmopathy.

The material sequenced was peripheral blood mononuclear cells (PBMCs), taken at new diagnosis, from a patient treated with antithyroid drugs. These TCRs come from a young woman with Graves disease.

This clonotype was seen ten or more times. This chain uses TRBV6-2 or TRBV6-3 with TRBJ2-7; D gene unclear. CDR3 length: 13 residues. Trimming took off 8 bases at V and 1 base at J, with 12 bases between the two ends. Germline lookup yields CDR1 MNHEY and CDR2 SVGEGT. The CDR3 nucleotides are TGTGCCAGCCGTTCGGTGGGTTCCTACGAGCAGTACTTC. This gives the protein CASRSVGSYEQYF.

This clonotype was seen at least ten times. J is TRBJ2-7 and V is TRBV2, with D tentatively TRBD2 (5 bases). Trimming took off 2 bases at V and 7 bases at J, with 12 bases between the two ends. The germline gives CDR1 SNHLY, CDR2 FYNNEI. This CDR3 has 13 residues. The CDR3 spells CASSEWVSGEQYF. The CDR3 DNA is TGTGCCAGCAGTGAATGGGTATCGGGGGAGCAGTACTTC.

This clonotype was detected ten times or more. The chain joins TRBV28 to TRBJ2-7; D may match TRBD1 or TRBD2 (5 bases each). Germline V gene data show CDR1 as MDHEN and CDR2 as SYDVKM. V shed 1 base and J shed 5 bases, with 9 bases lying between them. This CDR3 spans 13 amino acids. Written as DNA, the CDR3 is TGTGCCAGCAGTTTATATGGGGGTGACGAGCAGTACTTC. Translation: CASSLYGGDEQYF.

A remark on this clonotype: The junction and the germline gene differ at one end; a read error may be behind it. The DNA of the CDR3 is TGCAGCGCTAGAGACCCCGAGGGAGCAACTAATGAAAAACTGTTTTTT. Translation: CSARDPEGATNEKLFF. The chain joins TRBV20-1 to TRBJ1-4; D gene uncertain. CDR1 is DFQATT and CDR2 is SNEGSKA in the germline V gene (reference sequence). The CDR3 has 16 residues.

Points on this clonotype: With a far larger clone one base away, a read error is the likely cause. J is TRBJ2-3 and V is TRBV2; D may be TRBD2 (5 bases). The CDR3 extends over 15 amino acids. Per germline, CDR1 SNHLY and CDR2 FYNNEI. Trimming removed 7 bases from V and 7 bases from J, with 21 bases in between. This CDR3 reads CASTRTGVAWNTQYF. CDR3 DNA: TGTGCCAGCACCCGGACCGGGGTAGCGTGGAATACGCAGTATTTT.

Ten or more counts support this clonotype. The chain employs TRBV15 and TRBJ1-4; 9 bases fit TRBD1. Germline V gives CDR1 LNHNV, CDR2 YYDKDF (reference sequence). Trimming at V came to 5 bases and at J to 7 bases, leaving 8 bases not matched to a gene. The CDR3 is 15 residues long. The DNA of the CDR3 is TGTGCCACCAGCGGTACCGGGACAGGGTCTGAAAAACTGTTTTTT. This encodes CATSGTGTGSEKLFF.

This clonotype was counted many times. The gene calls are TRBV4-3 and TRBJ1-2, with unresolved D. V lost 0 bases, J lost 4 bases, and 15 bases lay in between. CDR3 length: 16 amino acids. Germline-derived CDR1 and CDR2 are LGHNA and YSLEER. The DNA of the CDR3 is TGCGCCAGCAGCCAAGATCTGGCAGCCTGGGCCTATGGCTACACCTTC. Its protein product is CASSQDLAAWAYGYTF.

The chain employs TRBV20-1 and TRBJ2-2; 10 bases match TRBD2. CDR3 length: 16 amino acids. The trim removed 0 bases at V and 5 bases at J, leaving 6 bases unmatched. Germline V gene lookup returns CDR1 DFQATT and CDR2 SNEGSKA (reference sequence). CDR3 in amino acids: CSAREPGLAYTGELFF. The CDR3 DNA reads TGCAGTGCTAGAGAGCCGGGACTAGCGTATACCGGGGAGCTGTTTTTT.

This chain links TRBV12-3 or TRBV12-4 with TRBJ2-6, with D hard to call. V was trimmed by 5 bases and J by 0 bases, leaving 14 bases between them. This CDR3 region has 17 residues. CDR3 in DNA: TGTGCCAGCAGTCTTGGGCAGGTCCTCTCTGGGGCCAACGTCCTGACTTTC. Residues: CASSLGQVLSGANVLTF.

This rearrangement joins TRBV5-5 to TRBJ1-5, with a weak D call TRBD1 (5 bases). V lost 1 base to trimming and J lost 9 bases, with 14 bases between them. Germline V CDR1 and CDR2: SGHKS, YYEKEE (reference sequence). CDR3 length: 14 amino acids. CDR3 sequence: CASSLWGYERPQHF. In DNA form, the CDR3 reads TGTGCCAGCAGCTTGTGGGGGTACGAGAGGCCCCAGCATTTT. The whole variable domain, filled in from reference TRBV5-5 and TRBJ1-5, reads DAGVTQSPTHLIKTRGQQVTLRCSPISGHKSVSWYQQVLGQGPQFIFQYYEKEERGRGNFPDRFSARQFPNYSSELNVNALLLGDSALYLCASSLWGYERPQHFGDGTRLSIL.

This clonotype has a handful of counts. The J gene is TRBJ2-7, the V gene TRBV14; 12 bases line up with TRBD2. This CDR3 region has 13 residues. Trimming cost V 4 bases and J 6 bases; bases outside gene matches: 1. From germline, CDR1 is SGHDN and CDR2 FVKESK. This CDR3 reads CASSPGLAGEQYF. Here the CDR3 DNA reads TGTGCCAGCAGCCCGGGACTAGCGGGCGAGCAGTACTTC.

This clonotype was observed many times. The chain uses TRBV3-1 and TRBJ1-2; 7 positions match TRBD1. Germline V gene lookup returns CDR1 LGHDT and CDR2 YNNKEL (reference sequence). This CDR3 comprises 14 residues. The junction had 10 bases not matched to a gene; V was cut back by 4 bases and J by 8 bases. CDR3 sequence: CASSLNDRDGGYTF. The CDR3 coding sequence is TGTGCCAGCAGCCTTAATGACAGGGACGGCGGCTACACCTTC. The whole variable domain, remainder taken from reference TRBV3-1 and TRBJ1-2, is DTAVSQTPKYLVTQMGNDKSIKCEQNLGHDTMYWYKQDSKKFLKIMFSYNNKELIINETVPNRFSPKSPDKAHLNLHINSLELGDSAVYFCASSLNDRDGGYTFGSGTRLTVV.